These 9 T cell receptor beta chains originate from one sample sequenced in a study of blood T cells in healthy people across ages. Primers used in a second PCR of about 7 to 12 cycles were a sample-barcoded 5' primer and a J-beta primer mix. TCRdb reprocessed the 5' RACE reads with MiXCR, giving one entry per CDR3 protein. The profile shows about 400,000 distinct CDR3 sequences, roughly half of them singletons. Source material: blood. The receptors were sampled from a man in his fifties or sixties in good health.

V usage is TRBV6-2 or TRBV6-3 and J usage is TRBJ2-1; the D gene is possibly TRBD2 (6 bases). CDR3 length equals 15 residues. Germline-derived CDR1 and CDR2 are MNHEY and SVGEGT. The V end was cut by 8 bases, the J end by 2 bases, with 16 bases between. This CDR3 is CASVYRGIAYNEQFF. CDR3 bases: TGTGCCAGCGTCTATCGGGGGATAGCCTACAATGAGCAGTTCTTC.

This clonotype occurred a few times. The rearrangement joins TRBV5-1 to TRBJ2-1; 10 nucleotides align to TRBD2. Germline V lookup: CDR1 SGHRS, CDR2 YFSETQ. The V gene end was trimmed by 6 bases and the J gene end by 5 bases; junction bases not matched to a gene: 5. The CDR3 totals 14 residues. Here the CDR3 DNA reads TGCGCCAGCACCGGACTAGCGGATAACAATGAGCAGTTCTTC. Its protein product is CASTGLADNNEQFF.

This clonotype turned up a few times. This rearrangement joins TRBV5-1 to TRBJ2-4; D is possibly TRBD2 (5 bases). Germline CDR1 is SGHRS and CDR2 is YFSETQ. V lost 0 bases and J 3 bases, leaving 13 bases between the germline ends. The CDR3 has 16 amino acids. The DNA for the CDR3 is TGCGCCAGCAGCTTGGCCGGGCGGGCGGACAAAAACATTCAGTACTTC. Its translation: CASSLAGRADKNIQYF.

The V gene is TRBV5-1, the J gene TRBJ1-2; maybe TRBD1 (6 bases). CDR1 and CDR2 from the germline V gene are SGHRS and YFSETQ. Trimming removed 4 bases from V and 7 bases from J, with 20 bases in between. The CDR3 is 15 amino acids. For the CDR3, the DNA is TGCGCCAGCAGCCCCTCCGTGGGGGCGATCTGTGGCTACACCTTC. It specifies CASSPSVGAICGYTF.

This clonotype occurred a few times. The chain employs TRBV4-2 and TRBJ2-7, with D uncertain. Germline V gene sequence: CDR1 LGHNA, CDR2 YNFKEQ. V shed 8 bases and J shed 3 bases, with 5 bases lying between them. The length of the CDR3 is 10 residues. The CDR3 DNA follows: TGTGCCAGCGGCAACTACGAGCAGTACTTC. It is translated as CASGNYEQYF.

V gene TRBV12-3 or TRBV12-4 combines with J gene TRBJ1-4; D is perhaps TRBD1 (5 bases). The CDR3 totals 15 residues. V lost 6 bases and J lost 7, with 18 bases in between. CDR3 sequence: CASSGLEGQVEKLFF. The CDR3 DNA follows: TGTGCCAGCAGCGGGTTAGAGGGGCAAGTTGAAAAACTGTTTTTT.

The J gene is TRBJ1-2, the V gene TRBV28, with D maybe TRBD1 (6 bases). Between the trimmed V and J ends, which lost 10 bases and 0 bases, there was a span of 15 bases. The CDR3 spans 14 residues. CDR1 MDHEN and CDR2 SYDVKM come from the germline V gene. CDR3 DNA sequence: TGTGCCATGCTGAGGACAGCCCCTAACTATGGCTACACCTTC. Translated: CAMLRTAPNYGYTF.

This sequence joins TRBV7-2 and TRBJ2-3; 9 bases are a match to TRBD2. Unmatched junction bases numbered 12, after V lost 7 bases and J lost 4 bases. This CDR3 has 16 amino acids. Looked up from germline, CDR1 is SGHTA and CDR2 is FQGNSA. In DNA form, the CDR3 reads TGTGCCAGCACCCTAGCGGGACCGACAAGCGCAGATACGCAGTATTTT. Amino acid sequence: CASTLAGPTSADTQYF.

The genes are TRBV9 and TRBJ2-4, with D possibly being TRBD2 (6 bases). Deletions cut 6 bases from V and 0 bases from J, with 25 bases between. The CDR3 runs to 19 residues. Looked up from germline, CDR1 is SGDLS and CDR2 is YYNGEE. The chain's CDR3 is CASILRRSHGGIAKNIQYF. For the CDR3, the DNA is TGTGCCAGCATCCTACGTAGGTCCCATGGCGGGATAGCCAAAAACATTCAGTACTTC.